The rows below give T cell receptor beta chains drawn from one sample of a study of coeliac disease. Produced via immunoSEQ multiplex PCR; TCRdb's table is partial and in-frame only. The table lists a few thousand clones, roughly 65% of them singletons. Sequenced material: lymphocytes from the gut lamina propria. The receptors here all came from a woman aged 50 to 60 without celiac disease. Each CDR3 is given with its conserved first and last residue. The D gene is left open where the match is weak. Part of the rows lack a size; the others show once, few, many or a class for expanded clones.

CDR3nt: TGTGCCAGCTCCGACAGGGGCCTCAACCTTTTTACCTTGAACACTGAAGCTTTCTTT
CDR3aa: CASSDRGLNLFTLNTEAFF
d_gene: TRBD1
v_gene: TRBV7-7
len: 19
j_gene: TRBJ1-1
abundance: few

CDR3nt: TGCAGCGTGGAGACAGGGACAAGTGAAGCTTTCTTT
CDR3aa: CSVETGTSEAFF
d_gene: TRBD1
v_gene: TRBV29-1
len: 12
j_gene: TRBJ1-1
abundance: NA

CDR3nt: TGTGCCAGCAGTTTATCGAGTTTGTCCCGGGAGCTGTTTTTT
CDR3aa: CASSLSSLSRELFF
d_gene: NA
v_gene: TRBV27
len: 14
j_gene: TRBJ2-2
abundance: medium-sized

CDR3nt: TGCGCCAGCAGCTTGGAATTGGCGGGGGTTGGGGCAGATACGCAGTATTTT
CDR3aa: CASSLELAGVGADTQYF
d_gene: TRBD2
v_gene: TRBV5-1
len: 17
j_gene: TRBJ2-3
abundance: NA

CDR3nt: TGTGCCAGTTCGCTAGCGGCCCACCAACGATATACGCAGTATTTT
CDR3aa: CASSLAAHQRYTQYF
d_gene: TRBD2
v_gene: TRBV19
len: 15
j_gene: TRBJ2-3
abundance: NA

CDR3nt: TGCGCCAGCAGCCCCGACAGGACCTCTGGAAACACCATATATTTT
CDR3aa: CASSPDRTSGNTIYF
d_gene: NA
v_gene: TRBV4-1
len: 15
j_gene: TRBJ1-3
abundance: once

CDR3nt: TGTGCCAGCAGTTATCCAGGGGCAGTTACGCAGTATTTT
CDR3aa: CASSYPGAVTQYF
d_gene: NA
v_gene: TRBV6-6
len: 13
j_gene: TRBJ2-3
abundance: NA

CDR3nt: TGCGCCAGCAGCTCCGGGCCTTCGGGATACGAGCAGTACTTC
CDR3aa: CASSSGPSGYEQYF
d_gene: NA
v_gene: TRBV5-1
len: 14
j_gene: TRBJ2-7
abundance: NA

CDR3nt: TGCGCCAGCAGCCCCTTGGGCAGAAAAAATTCACCCCTCCACTTT
CDR3aa: CASSPLGRKNSPLHF
d_gene: NA
v_gene: TRBV5-1
len: 15
j_gene: TRBJ1-6
abundance: NA

CDR3nt: TGTGCCAGCTCTCAGACAGGGAACACTGAAGCTTTCTTT
CDR3aa: CASSQTGNTEAFF
d_gene: NA
v_gene: TRBV18
len: 13
j_gene: TRBJ1-1
abundance: NA

CDR3nt: TGTGCCAGCAGTTACAGTCAGGGCATGAACACTGAAGCTTTCTTT
CDR3aa: CASSYSQGMNTEAFF
d_gene: NA
v_gene: TRBV6-6
len: 15
j_gene: TRBJ1-1
abundance: NA

CDR3nt: TGTGCCAGCAGTGAGGGGATGGCGGGGGGTGCAGATACGCAGTATTTT
CDR3aa: CASSEGMAGGADTQYF
d_gene: TRBD2
v_gene: TRBV6-1
len: 16
j_gene: TRBJ2-3
abundance: NA

CDR3nt: TGCGCCAGCAGTGAACGGACTAGCGGACACAATGAGCAGTTCTTC
CDR3aa: CASSERTSGHNEQFF
d_gene: TRBD2
v_gene: TRBV10-1
len: 15
j_gene: TRBJ2-1
abundance: once

CDR3nt: TGTGCCAGCAGTTTCGTCGGACAGGGGGCATATGGCTACACCTTC
CDR3aa: CASSFVGQGAYGYTF
d_gene: TRBD1
v_gene: TRBV27
len: 15
j_gene: TRBJ1-2
abundance: NA

CDR3nt: TGTGCCTGGAAGGGCGGCGGGGGGGCCGGGAGCTCCTACAATGAGCAGTTCTTC
CDR3aa: CAWKGGGGAGSSYNEQFF
d_gene: TRBD2
v_gene: TRBV30
len: 18
j_gene: TRBJ2-1
abundance: once

CDR3nt: TGTGCCAGCTCACGCGGGGGGGCCGGGTACGAGCAGTACTTC
CDR3aa: CASSRGGAGYEQYF
d_gene: TRBD2
v_gene: TRBV18
len: 14
j_gene: TRBJ2-7
abundance: NA

CDR3nt: TGTGTCAGCAGTTACGAGAGCAGGACTGAAGCTTTCTTT
CDR3aa: CVSSYESRTEAFF
d_gene: NA
v_gene: TRBV6-6
len: 13
j_gene: TRBJ1-1
abundance: NA

CDR3nt: TGTGCCAGCAGTTTTAATTGGGAGAGCATATACACCTTC
CDR3aa: CASSFNWESIYTF
d_gene: NA
v_gene: TRBV27
len: 13
j_gene: TRBJ1-2
abundance: NA

CDR3nt: TGTGCCAGTAAACAGGGGTTCGGGAACTATGGCTACACCTTC
CDR3aa: CASKQGFGNYGYTF
d_gene: TRBD1
v_gene: TRBV19
len: 14
j_gene: TRBJ1-2
abundance: NA

CDR3nt: TGCGCCAGCAAGGGGGGGAACTTAGATACGCAGTATTTT
CDR3aa: CASKGGNLDTQYF
d_gene: NA
v_gene: TRBV5-1
len: 13
j_gene: TRBJ2-3
abundance: NA

CDR3nt: TGTGCCAGCAGCCGGAGAGAGAATGAGCAGTTCTTC
CDR3aa: CASSRRENEQFF
d_gene: NA
v_gene: TRBV5-8
len: 12
j_gene: TRBJ2-1
abundance: few

CDR3nt: TGTGCCAGCAGCCCTAGTCGGGCGGGGAGGGGTGAGCAGTTCTTC
CDR3aa: CASSPSRAGRGEQFF
d_gene: TRBD2
v_gene: TRBV7-6
len: 15
j_gene: TRBJ2-1
abundance: NA

CDR3nt: TGTGCCAGCAGTCCTGGGGGAAGCGGGGGGGCGAATGAGCAGTTCTTC
CDR3aa: CASSPGGSGGANEQFF
d_gene: TRBD2
v_gene: TRBV2
len: 16
j_gene: TRBJ2-1
abundance: few

CDR3nt: TGTGCCAGCAGTGATGGAGGGGGCGCGACTGAAGCTTTCTTT
CDR3aa: CASSDGGGATEAFF
d_gene: TRBD1
v_gene: TRBV25-1
len: 14
j_gene: TRBJ1-1
abundance: NA

CDR3nt: TGTGCCAGCAGCGCACTCCCAACAGGGGTAGAGGAAAAACTGTTTTTT
CDR3aa: CASSALPTGVEEKLFF
d_gene: TRBD1
v_gene: TRBV9
len: 16
j_gene: TRBJ1-4
abundance: NA

CDR3nt: TGTGCCAGCTCACCGGGACAGGGGGAGACCCAGTACTTC
CDR3aa: CASSPGQGETQYF
d_gene: TRBD1
v_gene: TRBV18
len: 13
j_gene: TRBJ2-5
abundance: NA

CDR3nt: TGTGCCAGCAGCTTAGTAGCGGGGGTCCACAATGAGCAGTTCTTC
CDR3aa: CASSLVAGVHNEQFF
d_gene: TRBD2
v_gene: TRBV13
len: 15
j_gene: TRBJ2-1
abundance: few

CDR3nt: TGTGCCAGCTCACCACGCGACAGGGGGCCCACTGAAGCTTTCTTT
CDR3aa: CASSPRDRGPTEAFF
d_gene: TRBD1
v_gene: TRBV18
len: 15
j_gene: TRBJ1-1
abundance: NA